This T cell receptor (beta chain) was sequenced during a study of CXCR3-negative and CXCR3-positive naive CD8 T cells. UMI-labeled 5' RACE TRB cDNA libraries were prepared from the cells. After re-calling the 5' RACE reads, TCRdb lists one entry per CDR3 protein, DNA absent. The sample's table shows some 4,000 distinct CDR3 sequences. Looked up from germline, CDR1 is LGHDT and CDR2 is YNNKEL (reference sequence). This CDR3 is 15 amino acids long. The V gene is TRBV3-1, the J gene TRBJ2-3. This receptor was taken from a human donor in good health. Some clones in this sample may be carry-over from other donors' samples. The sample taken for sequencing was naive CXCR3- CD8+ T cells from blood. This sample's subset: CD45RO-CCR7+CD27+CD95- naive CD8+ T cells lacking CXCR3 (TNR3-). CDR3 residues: CASSQYRATTDTQYF.